Each of the 18 T cell receptor beta chains below was sequenced from the same sample in a study of blood T cell repertoires in COVID-19. TCRdb's copy holds only in-frame clones and misses some; the assay was immunoSEQ multiplex PCR. The sample consists of just under 65,000 clones, roughly 80% of them appearing once. The material sequenced was peripheral blood. Source of these receptors: a human donor in a cohort sampled during active COVID-19.

The chain links TRBV18 to TRBJ1-2; maybe TRBD1 (6 bases). Germline CDR1 is KGHSH and CDR2 is LQKENI. The V and J ends lost 4 bases and 0 bases respectively, with 9 bases between them. This CDR3 spans 14 amino acids. The CDR3 here is CASSQGTSNYGYTF. CDR3 nucleotide sequence: TGTGCCAGCTCACAAGGGACATCTAACTATGGCTACACCTTC. The full variable domain, in which reference TRBV18 and TRBJ1-2 provide the parts outside the CDR3, is NAGVMQNPRHLVRRRGQEARLRCSPMKGHSHVYWYRQLPEEGLKFMVYLQKENIIDESGMPKERFSAEFPKEGPSILRIQQVVRGDSAAYFCASSQGTSNYGYTFGSGTRLTVV.

Here the CDR3 DNA reads TGTGCCAGCAGCTCCCTAGGGGGCGGGAACACTGAAGCTTTCTTT. Protein sequence: CASSSLGGGNTEAFF. This sequence joins TRBV28 and TRBJ1-1; TRBD1 agrees at 7 bases. Unmatched junction bases numbered 8, after V lost 6 bases and J lost 1 base. CDR1 and CDR2 (germline): MDHEN, SYDVKM. The CDR3 contains 15 residues.

The V call is TRBV6-5, the J call TRBJ1-1; D not resolved. Deletions cut 2 bases from V and 8 bases from J, with 12 bases between. CDR1 is MNHEY and CDR2 is SVGAGI in the germline V gene. CDR3 length: 13 amino acids. The CDR3 loop reads CASSYRGGGEAFF. In DNA, the CDR3 is TGTGCCAGCAGTTACCGGGGAGGAGGGGAAGCTTTCTTT.

The chain couples TRBV18 to TRBJ1-3; D remains ambiguous. The germline V and J ends were trimmed by 3 bases and 2 bases, with 14 bases remaining between them. The CDR3 has 16 amino acids. The germline V gene has CDR1 KGHSH and CDR2 LQKENI. CDR3: CASSPRRAGTGNTIYF. Here the CDR3 DNA reads TGTGCCAGCTCACCTCGTAGAGCCGGGACTGGAAACACCATATATTTT.

This clone was found once. The V call is TRBV3-1 (or the pseudogene TRBV3-2), the J call TRBJ2-5; the D is unclear. Germline values: CDR1 LGHDT, CDR2 YNNKEL (reference sequence). The CDR3 has 14 amino acids. Deletions cut 0 bases from V and 2 bases from J, with 7 bases between. CDR3 amino acids: CASSQDTVQETQYF. The CDR3 coding sequence is TGTGCCAGCAGCCAAGATACGGTTCAAGAGACCCAGTACTTC.

The chain employs TRBV13 and TRBJ1-1; a possible D gene is TRBD1 (5 bases). This CDR3 has 14 residues. Germline V lookup: CDR1 PRHDT, CDR2 FYEKMQ (reference sequence). V was cut by 2 bases and J by 10 bases, with 17 bases left in between. The CDR3 region is CASSLQSGWMLAFF. The CDR3, as DNA: TGTGCCAGCAGCTTACAGTCAGGGTGGATGTTAGCTTTCTTT.

CDR3 sequence (DNA): TGCAGCGGACGGGACTCCCGGTCCTACGAGCAGTACTTC. Residues: CSGRDSRSYEQYF. The rearrangement links TRBV29-1 to TRBJ2-7; maybe TRBD2 (6 bases). Trimming took off 7 bases at V and 1 base at J, with 14 bases between the two ends. The CDR3 length is 13 residues. Germline V lookup: CDR1 SQVTM, CDR2 ANQGSEA.

The chain is built from TRBV9 and TRBJ2-3; TRBD2 matches at 15 bases. The CDR3 extends over 16 amino acids. Losses at the gene ends were 0 bases for V and 5 bases for J; bases not matched to a gene: 1. CDR1 and CDR2 from the germline V gene are SGDLS and YYNGEE. Here the CDR3 DNA reads TGTGCCAGCAGCGTAGGGACTAGCGGGGGGGTAGATACGCAGTATTTT. As protein: CASSVGTSGGVDTQYF.

The V call is TRBV25-1, the J call TRBJ1-2, with D unclear. V gave up 5 bases and J gave up 2 bases, with 9 bases separating them. Germline V gives CDR1 MGHDK, CDR2 SYGVNS. This CDR3 region has 13 residues. Written as DNA, the CDR3 is TGTGCCAGCAGTCACGGACTGAACTATGGCTACACCTTC. It codes for CASSHGLNYGYTF.

Only one count was recorded for this clone. The chain has TRBV5-4 and TRBJ1-1, with a tentative D call TRBD1 (6 bases). The V gene lost 4 bases and the J gene lost 6 bases, with 22 bases spanning the gap. Per germline, CDR1 SGHNT and CDR2 YYREEE (reference sequence). The CDR3 consists of 16 residues. CDR3 amino acids: CASSLGGQGTMAEAFF. The CDR3 coding sequence is TGTGCCAGCAGCCTGGGGGGGCAGGGTACGATGGCTGAAGCTTTCTTT.

This sequence joins TRBV2 and TRBJ2-7, with TRBD2 matching 7 bases. With V trimmed by 7 bases and J by 7 bases, 10 bases remained unmatched. Germline CDR1 and CDR2: SNHLY and FYNNEI. This CDR3 region has 13 residues. The CDR3 bases are TGTGCCAGCAACAGAGCGGGGCGTCCGGAGCAGTACTTC. The encoded protein is CASNRAGRPEQYF.

V usage is TRBV2 and J usage is TRBJ2-5, with D possibly matching TRBD2 (5 bases). CDR1 SNHLY and CDR2 FYNNEI come from the germline V gene. V was pared by 8 bases and J by 7 bases, with 17 bases between. CDR3 length: 13 amino acids. The DNA for the CDR3 is TGTGCCAGCGGCGAGATGGGAGAGGGGACCCAGTACTTC. Translated: CASGEMGEGTQYF.

The chain links TRBV3-1 (or the pseudogene TRBV3-2) to TRBJ1-3, with D uncertain. The germline gives CDR1 LGHDT, CDR2 YNNKEL (reference sequence). The ends were cut back, 2 bases at V and 2 bases at J, with 4 bases in the middle. This CDR3 has 13 amino acids. The CDR3 reads CASSQQAGNTIYF. In DNA form, the CDR3 reads TGTGCCAGCAGCCAACAGGCTGGAAACACCATATATTTT.

The V call is TRBV20-1, the J call TRBJ2-5; TRBD2 matches 8 bases. This CDR3 has 11 residues. With V trimmed by 6 bases and J by 4 bases, 1 base remained unmatched. The V gene's germline CDR1 is DFQATT and CDR2 SNEGSKA (reference sequence). The DNA of the CDR3 is TGCAGTGCCAGCGGGGGAGAGACCCAGTACTTC. Translation gives CSASGGETQYF.

The table lists this clone with a count of one. The chain is built from TRBV7-2 and TRBJ2-3; 8 positions match TRBD1. This CDR3 contains 15 residues. The trim removed 6 bases at V and 3 bases at J, leaving 8 bases unmatched. From germline, CDR1 is SGHTA and CDR2 FQGNSA. The CDR3 reads CASSPQGAKTDTQYF. The DNA for the CDR3 is TGTGCCAGCAGTCCGCAGGGGGCTAAAACAGATACGCAGTATTTT. Filled out from reference TRBV7-2 and TRBJ2-3, the complete variable domain reads GAGVSQSPSNKVTEKGKDVELRCDPISGHTALYWYRQSLGQGLEFLIYFQGNSAPDKSGLPSDRFSAERTGGSVSTLTIQRTQQEDSAVYLCASSPQGAKTDTQYFGPGTRLTVL.

This clone has more than one count but fewer than ten. The rearrangement uses TRBV6-5 and TRBJ2-3, with a weak D call TRBD2 (5 bases). Trimming cost V 6 bases and J 6 bases, with 7 bases left between them. Germline V gene sequence: CDR1 MNHEY, CDR2 SVGAGI. This CDR3 has 11 amino acids. The CDR3: CASRQRDTQYF. The DNA for the CDR3 is TGTGCCAGCAGGCAGCGGGATACGCAGTATTTT.

This sequence joins TRBV24-1 and TRBJ2-7; 12 bases align to TRBD1. V lost 8 bases, J lost 6 bases, and 4 bases stayed unmatched. Germline V gene data show CDR1 as KGHDR and CDR2 as SFDVKD. CDR3 size: 13 residues. CDR3 in DNA: TGTGCCACCACGGGACAGGGGGCGGCCGAGCAGTACTTC. Translating gives CATTGQGAAEQYF.

CDR3 bases: TGTGCCACCAGCAGCGGACAGGAGTGGGACATTCAGTACTTC. Its translation: CATSSGQEWDIQYF. The chain uses TRBV15 and TRBJ2-4; 7 nucleotides align to TRBD1. With 3 bases clipped from V and 8 bases from J, the junction kept 7 bases outside the gene matches. The CDR3 covers 14 residues. Per germline, CDR1 LNHNV and CDR2 YYDKDF (reference sequence).